This TCR beta chain emerged from a study of blood T cell repertoires in COVID-19. Germline lookup yields CDR1 SGHTA and CDR2 FQGNSA. Trimming took 1 base from V and 8 from J, leaving 11 bases between them. CDR3 length: 14 amino acids. This clone was observed a single time. Clones were sequenced by immunoSEQ multiplex PCR, and TCRdb holds only the in-frame ones, with some missing. The repertoire has 75,000 to 95,000 clones, about two thirds of them found once; the top ten carry approximately 23%. The TCR was taken from a woman aged 60-70 years in a cohort sampled during active or convalescent COVID-19. The sample comprised peripheral blood. The chain is built from TRBV7-2 and TRBJ1-4, with no clear D. The CDR3: CASSLGGLGEKLFF. The CDR3 coding sequence is TGTGCCAGCAGCTTAGGAGGGTTAGGAGAAAAACTGTTTTTT. The full variable domain, rest sourced from reference TRBV7-2 and TRBJ1-4, is GAGVSQSPSNKVTEKGKDVELRCDPISGHTALYWYRQSLGQGLEFLIYFQGNSAPDKSGLPSDRFSAERTGGSVSTLTIQRTQQEDSAVYLCASSLGGLGEKLFFGSGTQLSVL.